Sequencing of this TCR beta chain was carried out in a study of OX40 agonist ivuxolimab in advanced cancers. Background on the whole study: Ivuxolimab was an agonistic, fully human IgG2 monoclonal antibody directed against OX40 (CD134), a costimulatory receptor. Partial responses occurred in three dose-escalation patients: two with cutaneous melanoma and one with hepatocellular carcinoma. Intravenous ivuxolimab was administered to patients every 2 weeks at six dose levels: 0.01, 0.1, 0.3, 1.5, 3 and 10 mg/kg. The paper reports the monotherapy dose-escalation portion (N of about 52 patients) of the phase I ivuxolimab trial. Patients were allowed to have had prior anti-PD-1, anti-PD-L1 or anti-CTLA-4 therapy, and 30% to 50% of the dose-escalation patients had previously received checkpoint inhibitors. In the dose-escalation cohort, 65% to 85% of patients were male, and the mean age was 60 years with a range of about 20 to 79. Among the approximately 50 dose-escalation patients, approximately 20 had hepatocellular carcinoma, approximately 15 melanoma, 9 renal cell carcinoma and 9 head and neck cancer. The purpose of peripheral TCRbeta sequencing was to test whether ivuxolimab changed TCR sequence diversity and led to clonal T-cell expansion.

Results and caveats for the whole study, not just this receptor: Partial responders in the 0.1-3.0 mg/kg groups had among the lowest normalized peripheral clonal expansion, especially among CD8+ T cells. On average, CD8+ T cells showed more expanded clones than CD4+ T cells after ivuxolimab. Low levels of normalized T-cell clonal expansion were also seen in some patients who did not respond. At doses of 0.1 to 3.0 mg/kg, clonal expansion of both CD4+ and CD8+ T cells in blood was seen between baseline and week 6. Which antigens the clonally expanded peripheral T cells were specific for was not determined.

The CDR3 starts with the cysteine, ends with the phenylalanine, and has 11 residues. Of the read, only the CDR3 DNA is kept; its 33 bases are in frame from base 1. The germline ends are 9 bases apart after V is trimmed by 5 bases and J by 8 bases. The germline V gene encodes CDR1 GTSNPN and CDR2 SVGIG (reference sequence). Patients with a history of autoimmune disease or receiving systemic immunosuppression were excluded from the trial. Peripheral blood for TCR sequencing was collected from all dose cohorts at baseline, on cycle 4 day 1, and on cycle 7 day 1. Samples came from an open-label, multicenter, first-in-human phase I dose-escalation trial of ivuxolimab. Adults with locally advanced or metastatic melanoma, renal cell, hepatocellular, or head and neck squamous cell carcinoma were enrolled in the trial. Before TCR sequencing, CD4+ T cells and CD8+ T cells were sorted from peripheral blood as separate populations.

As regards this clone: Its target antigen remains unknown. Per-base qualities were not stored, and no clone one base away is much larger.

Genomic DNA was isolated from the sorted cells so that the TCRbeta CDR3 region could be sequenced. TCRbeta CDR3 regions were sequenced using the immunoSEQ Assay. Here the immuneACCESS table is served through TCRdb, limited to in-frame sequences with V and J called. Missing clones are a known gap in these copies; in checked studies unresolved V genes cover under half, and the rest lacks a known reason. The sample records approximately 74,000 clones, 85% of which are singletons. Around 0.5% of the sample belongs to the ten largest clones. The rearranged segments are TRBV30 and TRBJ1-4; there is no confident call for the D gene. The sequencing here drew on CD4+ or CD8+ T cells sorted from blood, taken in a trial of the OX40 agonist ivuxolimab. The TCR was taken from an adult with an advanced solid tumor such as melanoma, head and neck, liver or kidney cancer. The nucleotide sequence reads TGTGCCTGGTCGCCGGGCGAAAAACTGTTTTTT. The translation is CAWSPGEKLFF.